The source of this T cell receptor beta chain is a study of human T cells and chemical hapten exposure. Study-level information: Small differences in pooled library volume mainly drove the variation in TCR yields per sample.

Notes on the study in general: Sensitizing to DPC left TCRs with a frequency above 1 in 1000 unaltered.

To note about this clonotype: As yet, its antigen is unknown.

Individual cDNA molecules in this library carried unique molecular identifiers. TCRdb ran MiXCR on the RACE reads and lists one entry per CDR3 protein. The sample contains 35,000 to 55,000 distinct CDR3 sequences, around 3.4% of which appear only once. Germline V gene sequence: CDR1 SEHNR, CDR2 FQNEAQ (reference sequence). Trimming left V 1 base short and J 4 bases short, with 8 bases between. The CDR3 is 14 residues long. Time point specified: healthy volunteer bleed at 6 weeks. Whole blood, unfractionated, served as the material for total RNA extraction. This receptor was obtained from a human donor in good health. Some clones in this sample may be carry-over from other donors' samples. The chain has TRBV7-9 and TRBJ1-3, with D uncertain. Sequencing was carried out using whole blood. CDR3 nucleotides: TGTGCCAGCAGCTTAGGTTCCCTCGGAAACACCATATATTTT. Protein: CASSLGSLGNTIYF.